The 5 T cell receptor beta chains presented below share a single source sample, sequenced in a study of T-cell reconstitution after alpha-beta-depleted transplantation in children. This sample's TCRbeta library carried unique molecular identifier barcodes. TCRdb re-called the PCR reads with MiXCR, one entry per CDR3 protein. Of some 200,000 distinct CDR3 sequences listed, roughly 15% are singletons. The sample was PBMCs from the stem cell graft donor, taken from the stem cell graft. These receptors came from a human donor who donated a stem cell graft to a child with acute lymphoblastic leukemia.

This clonotype has a count of ten or more. The chain employs TRBV5-1 and TRBJ2-7; D not resolved. The CDR3 contains 14 residues. Between the trimmed V and J ends, which lost 4 bases and 0 bases, there was a span of 11 bases. CDR1 SGHRS and CDR2 YFSETQ come from the germline V gene. This CDR3 reads CASSRAEFSYEQYF. CDR3 nucleotides: TGCGCCAGCAGCCGCGCAGAATTCTCCTACGAGCAGTACTTC. The whole variable domain, filled in from reference TRBV5-1 and TRBJ2-7, reads KAGVTQTPRYLIKTRGQQVTLSCSPISGHRSVSWYQQTPGQGLQFLFEYFSETQRNKGNFPGRFSGRQFSNSRSEMNVSTLELGDSALYLCASSRAEFSYEQYFGPGTRLTVT.

Only one count was recorded for this clonotype. The chain uses TRBV6-1 and TRBJ2-7; 8 bases align to TRBD1. Germline CDR1 is MNHNS and CDR2 is SASEGT. V lost 5 bases to trimming and J lost 2 bases; unmatched junction nucleotides: 17. This CDR3 has 18 amino acids. The CDR3 protein is CASSRTTRPRQGPYEQYF. The CDR3 DNA reads TGTGCCAGCAGTCGAACAACGCGACCACGACAGGGGCCCTACGAGCAGTACTTC.

This clonotype occurred many times. This rearrangement joins TRBV10-3 to TRBJ2-3; no definite D call. The CDR3 is 12 residues long. The V and J ends lost 5 bases and 2 bases respectively, with 5 bases between them. Per germline, CDR1 ENHRY and CDR2 SYGVKD. CDR3 region: CAISPATDTQYF. The CDR3, as DNA: TGTGCCATCAGTCCCGCCACAGATACGCAGTATTTT.

This clonotype occurred many times. The chain employs TRBV13 and TRBJ2-3; D is unresolved. The CDR3 contains 15 residues. From germline, CDR1 is PRHDT and CDR2 FYEKMQ (reference sequence). Trimming shortened V by 5 bases and J by 6 bases, and 18 bases separated the two germline ends. In nucleotides, the CDR3 is TGTGCCAGCAGCCCAAGACCGAGTACTTCCGATACGCAGTATTTT. It is translated as CASSPRPSTSDTQYF.

The chain is built from TRBV3-1 and TRBJ2-7; weak D call: TRBD1 (5 bases). The V gene's germline CDR1 is LGHDT and CDR2 YNNKEL (reference sequence). V shed 5 bases and J shed 1 base, with 15 bases lying between them. CDR3 length equals 15 residues. This chain's CDR3 is CASSVDLDRSYEQYF. In DNA, the CDR3 is TGTGCCAGCAGCGTGGACCTTGACAGATCCTACGAGCAGTACTTC.